What follows are 8 T cell receptor beta chains derived from one specimen sequenced in a study of technical replicates of blood from a handful of donors. Sequencing was performed with immunoSEQ multiplex PCR; in TCRdb, only in-frame clones are kept and a portion is missing. The sample lists 15,000 to 18,000 clones; 70% to 90% were seen once. Sequenced material: PBMCs. These TCRs come from a human donor in good health.

There are a few counts of this clone. The chain links TRBV5-6 to TRBJ1-5; D gene ambiguous. V lost 0 bases to trimming and J lost 8 bases, with 15 bases between them. Germline lookup yields CDR1 SGHDT and CDR2 YYEEEE. This CDR3 region has 15 residues. The CDR3 loop is CASSLGPSLPKPQHF. The DNA for the CDR3 is TGTGCCAGCAGCTTGGGTCCGAGCCTCCCGAAGCCCCAGCATTTT.

The chain couples TRBV7-2 to TRBJ2-3; 12 nucleotides agree with TRBD2. CDR3 size: 19 residues. Germline trimming cut 5 bases from V and 4 bases from J; bases unmatched to any gene: 16. Germline V gives CDR1 SGHTA, CDR2 FQGNSA. CDR3 sequence (DNA): TGTGCCAGCAGCCCGGTTTGGCTAGCGGGAGGGCGGGTGGCAGATACGCAGTATTTT. Protein: CASSPVWLAGGRVADTQYF. Supplemented by reference TRBV7-2 and TRBJ2-3, the full variable domain reads GAGVSQSPSNKVTEKGKDVELRCDPISGHTALYWYRQSLGQGLEFLIYFQGNSAPDKSGLPSDRFSAERTGGSVSTLTIQRTQQEDSAVYLCASSPVWLAGGRVADTQYFGPGTRLTVL.

The gene calls are TRBV23-1 and TRBJ1-5, with D possibly TRBD1 on 5 matching bases. TRBV23-1 is an ORF, with its function uncertain. The V end lost 3 bases, the J end lost 7 bases, and 16 bases lay between the germline ends. This CDR3 is 15 amino acids long. CDR3 DNA: TGCGCCAGCAGTCATAGGGGACTCACTTCCCAGCCCCAGCATTTT. It translates to CASSHRGLTSQPQHF.

The genes are TRBV6-5 and TRBJ1-2, with D unresolved. V was cut by 2 bases and J by 4 bases, with 14 bases left in between. This CDR3 is 15 amino acids long. CDR1 MNHEY and CDR2 SVGAGI come from the germline V gene. The DNA for the CDR3 is TGTGCCAGCAGTTACGTAGCGGCACCATCCTATGGCTACACCTTC. Translating it yields CASSYVAAPSYGYTF.

The chain uses TRBV30 and TRBJ1-1; D is unresolved. CDR3 size: 13 residues. V lost 0 bases and J 3 bases, leaving 8 bases between the germline ends. Germline CDR1 is GTSNPN and CDR2 is SVGIG (reference sequence). The CDR3 here is CAWSVLSDTEAFF. CDR3 bases: TGTGCCTGGAGTGTACTCTCGGACACTGAAGCTTTCTTT.

This rearrangement joins TRBV7-8 to TRBJ2-1; 7 bases map to TRBD1. Germline CDR1 SGHVS, CDR2 FQNEAQ. The CDR3 runs 16 residues. With 4 bases clipped from V and 3 bases from J, the junction kept 9 bases outside the gene matches. The CDR3 loop is CASSWSTGIFYNEQFF. For the CDR3, the DNA is TGTGCCAGCAGCTGGTCGACAGGGATCTTCTACAATGAGCAGTTCTTC.

The rearrangement uses TRBV27 and TRBJ1-2; D not certain. V dropped 2 bases and J dropped 4 bases, with 8 bases sitting between them. This CDR3 has 13 residues. CDR1 MNHEY and CDR2 SMNVEV come from the germline V gene (reference sequence). The CDR3 sequence: CASSLRTGYGYTF. CDR3 coding DNA: TGTGCCAGCAGTTTACGGACTGGCTATGGCTACACCTTC.

The chain is built from TRBV6-5 and TRBJ2-5, with TRBD2 matching over 7 bases. Germline CDR1 is MNHEY and CDR2 is SVGAGI. The length of the CDR3 is 12 residues. V dropped 7 bases and J dropped 5; count of bases not matched to a gene: 4. In DNA form, the CDR3 reads TGTGCCAGCAACGCGCGGGGGGAGACCCAGTACTTC. Translation gives CASNARGETQYF.